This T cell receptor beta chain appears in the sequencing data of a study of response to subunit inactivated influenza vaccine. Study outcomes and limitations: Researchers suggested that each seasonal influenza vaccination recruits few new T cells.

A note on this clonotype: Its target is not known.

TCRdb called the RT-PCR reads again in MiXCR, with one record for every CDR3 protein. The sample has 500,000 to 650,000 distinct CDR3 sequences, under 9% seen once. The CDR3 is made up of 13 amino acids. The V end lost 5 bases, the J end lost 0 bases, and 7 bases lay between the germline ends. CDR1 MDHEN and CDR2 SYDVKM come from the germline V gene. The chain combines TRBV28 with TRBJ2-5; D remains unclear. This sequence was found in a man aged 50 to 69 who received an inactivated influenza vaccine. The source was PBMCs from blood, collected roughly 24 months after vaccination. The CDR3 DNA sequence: TGTGCCAGCAGTAAAAGGTACCAAGAGACCCAGTACTTC. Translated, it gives CASSKRYQETQYF.